A selection of T cell receptor beta chains follows, all from one sample in a study of cytomegalovirus exposure and HLA in healthy donors. The protocol was immunoSEQ multiplex PCR, while the TCRdb copy is restricted to in-frame clones and leaves out a portion. The sample has approximately 150,000 clones; around 80% are singletons. The sequencing input was PBMCs. These receptors all stem from a woman aged 35 to 49 in good health and CMV-seronegative. CDR3s include the opening cysteine and the closing phenylalanine or tryptophan. Each record gives: clone size, V gene, J gene, CDR3 length, D gene, CDR3 DNA, CDR3 protein. The D gene is left open where the match is weak. The size field is filled for only some rows; it gives once, few, many or a size class.

size: NA
V: TRBV5-6
J: TRBJ2-3
length: 13
D: NA
DNA: TGTGCCAGCAGCCCCGCGCACACAGATACGCAGTATTTT
CDR3: CASSPAHTDTQYF

size: NA
V: TRBV5-6
J: TRBJ1-2
length: 14
D: TRBD1
DNA: TGTGCCAGCAGCTTGGCCGGGACAGGGCATGGCTACACCTTC
CDR3: CASSLAGTGHGYTF

size: NA
V: TRBV19
J: TRBJ2-5
length: 15
D: NA
DNA: TGTGCCAGTAGAAGGGACACACGATACCAAGAGACCCAGTACTTC
CDR3: CASRRDTRYQETQYF

size: NA
V: TRBV9
J: TRBJ2-7
length: 14
D: NA
DNA: TGTGCCAGCAGCCCGGTTCCGGGGACCTACGAGCAGTACTTC
CDR3: CASSPVPGTYEQYF

size: NA
V: TRBV4-2
J: TRBJ2-4
length: 18
D: TRBD2
DNA: TGTGCCAGCAGCCAAGAGGGGGTAGCGGGAGGGCCATGGAACATTCAGTACTTC
CDR3: CASSQEGVAGGPWNIQYF

size: NA
V: TRBV27
J: TRBJ2-7
length: 15
D: TRBD1
DNA: TGTGCCAGCAGTTATTTAGGGGACAGGGCCCACGAGCAGTACTTC
CDR3: CASSYLGDRAHEQYF

size: NA
V: TRBV11-2
J: TRBJ2-4
length: 19
D: TRBD2
DNA: TGTGCCAGCAGTCGTCTAGCGGGACGTTCTGGGGTAGCCAAAAACATTCAGTACTTC
CDR3: CASSRLAGRSGVAKNIQYF

size: once
V: TRBV30
J: TRBJ1-6
length: 15
D: TRBD1
DNA: TGTGCCTGGAGTGTCTCCGGGACAGGGGGCTCACCCCTCCACTTT
CDR3: CAWSVSGTGGSPLHF

size: NA
V: TRBV4-1
J: TRBJ2-1
length: 13
D: NA
DNA: TGCGCCAGCAGCCAGGCTCTAGGGGATGAGCAGTTCTTC
CDR3: CASSQALGDEQFF

size: NA
V: TRBV7-2
J: TRBJ2-7
length: 12
D: NA
DNA: TGTGCCAGCAGCTTCCATAGCTACGAGCAGTACTTC
CDR3: CASSFHSYEQYF

size: NA
V: TRBV7-6
J: TRBJ2-1
length: 16
D: NA
DNA: TGTGCCAGCAGCTTAGATGGGGGCCTAACCTACAATGAGCAGTTCTTC
CDR3: CASSLDGGLTYNEQFF

size: NA
V: TRBV27
J: TRBJ2-7
length: 13
D: TRBD2
DNA: TGTGCCAGCAGAACTAGCGCGTCCTACGAGCAGTACTTC
CDR3: CASRTSASYEQYF

size: NA
V: TRBV15
J: TRBJ2-3
length: 14
D: TRBD1
DNA: TGTGCCACCGGCCGGGACAGGTACACAGATACGCAGTATTTT
CDR3: CATGRDRYTDTQYF

size: NA
V: TRBV27
J: TRBJ2-7
length: 15
D: NA
DNA: TGTGCCAGCAGTCTAAGACAGGCAGGTACCCCCGAGCAGTACTTC
CDR3: CASSLRQAGTPEQYF

size: NA
V: TRBV7-3
J: TRBJ2-3
length: 15
D: NA
DNA: TGTGCCAGCAGCTTAATGGCGGGAATCACAGATACGCAGTATTTT
CDR3: CASSLMAGITDTQYF

size: NA
V: TRBV4-2
J: TRBJ2-5
length: 16
D: NA
DNA: TGTGCCAGCAGCTTCGGGGAGGTGAACTCCCAAGAGACCCAGTACTTC
CDR3: CASSFGEVNSQETQYF

size: NA
V: TRBV19
J: TRBJ2-2
length: 13
D: NA
DNA: TGTGCCAGTATGCTCGGGAACGCCGGGGAGCTGTTTTTT
CDR3: CASMLGNAGELFF

size: NA
V: TRBV5-1
J: TRBJ2-7
length: 13
D: NA
DNA: TGCGCCAGCAGGGATCAGGGTTCCTACGAGCAGTACTTC
CDR3: CASRDQGSYEQYF

size: once
V: TRBV19
J: TRBJ1-4
length: 15
D: TRBD1
DNA: TGTGCCAGTAGTGCCCGGACAGGGGTGGATGAAAAACTGTTTTTT
CDR3: CASSARTGVDEKLFF

size: NA
V: TRBV6-5
J: TRBJ1-2
length: 12
D: TRBD1
DNA: TGTGCCAGCGGAGGGACAGGGTTCGGCTACACCTTC
CDR3: CASGGTGFGYTF

size: NA
V: TRBV4-1
J: TRBJ2-7
length: 17
D: TRBD1
DNA: TGCGCCAGCAGCCAAATGTTAATCTGGGACAGCTCCTACGAGCAGTACTTC
CDR3: CASSQMLIWDSSYEQYF

size: NA
V: TRBV4-2
J: TRBJ2-7
length: 15
D: NA
DNA: TGTGCCAGCAGCCAAGATCGTAAGTCCACTTACGAGCAGTACTTC
CDR3: CASSQDRKSTYEQYF

size: NA
V: TRBV2
J: TRBJ2-7
length: 13
D: TRBD1
DNA: TGTGCCAGCAACGTCCAGGGGGCAAACGAGCAGTACTTC
CDR3: CASNVQGANEQYF

size: NA
V: TRBV5-6
J: TRBJ1-4
length: 15
D: NA
DNA: TGTGCCAGCAGCTTGTACGAAGTAGTATTCGAAAAACTGTTTTTT
CDR3: CASSLYEVVFEKLFF

size: NA
V: TRBV27
J: TRBJ2-1
length: 15
D: TRBD2
DNA: TGTGCCAGCAGTTCTAGCGGGAGGGCCGGGAATGAGCAGTTCTTC
CDR3: CASSSSGRAGNEQFF

size: NA
V: TRBV7-8
J: TRBJ2-1
length: 15
D: TRBD2
DNA: TGTGCCAGCAGCTTCGGACTAGCGGTTTACAATGAGCAGTTCTTC
CDR3: CASSFGLAVYNEQFF

size: once
V: TRBV11-2
J: TRBJ2-7
length: 13
D: TRBD2
DNA: TGTGCCAGCAGATCACTAGCGCTACGGGAGCAGTACTTC
CDR3: CASRSLALREQYF

size: NA
V: TRBV7-9
J: TRBJ1-3
length: 17
D: NA
DNA: TGTGCCAGCAGCTGGGGGGTGGGCCAGAGCTCTGGAAACACCATATATTTT
CDR3: CASSWGVGQSSGNTIYF

size: once
V: TRBV7-2
J: TRBJ1-1
length: 13
D: NA
DNA: TGTGCCAGCAGCTTAGGGGGGGTCACTGAAGCTTTCTTT
CDR3: CASSLGGVTEAFF

size: NA
V: TRBV28
J: TRBJ1-1
length: 12
D: NA
DNA: TGTGCCAGCAGTTTACAAACAGGGGAAGCTTTCTTT
CDR3: CASSLQTGEAFF

size: NA
V: TRBV2
J: TRBJ2-5
length: 16
D: TRBD1
DNA: TGTGCCAGCAGTGAAGGGACAGGGGTTTTCAGAGAGACCCAGTACTTC
CDR3: CASSEGTGVFRETQYF

size: NA
V: TRBV6-6
J: TRBJ1-1
length: 14
D: NA
DNA: TGTGCCAGCAGTTACGATACAGTGAACACTGAAGCTTTCTTT
CDR3: CASSYDTVNTEAFF

size: NA
V: TRBV9
J: TRBJ2-1
length: 14
D: NA
DNA: TGTGCCAGCAGCGTAGTCTCTAGAAACAATGAGCAGTTCTTC
CDR3: CASSVVSRNNEQFF

size: few
V: TRBV6-5
J: TRBJ1-1
length: 13
D: NA
DNA: TGTGCCAGCAGTTACTCCTGGACAGATGAAGCTTTCTTT
CDR3: CASSYSWTDEAFF

size: NA
V: TRBV5-6
J: TRBJ2-7
length: 14
D: TRBD1
DNA: TGTGCCAGCAGCCGGGACAGGGGGTACGGAGAGCAGTACTTC
CDR3: CASSRDRGYGEQYF

size: NA
V: TRBV6-5
J: TRBJ1-1
length: 13
D: NA
DNA: TGTGCCAGCAGTTATCAGGGGAGCACTGAAGCTTTCTTT
CDR3: CASSYQGSTEAFF

size: NA
V: TRBV12-5
J: TRBJ2-1
length: 14
D: NA
DNA: TGTGCTAGTGGTCACAGAAAAATCTACAATGAGCAGTTCTTC
CDR3: CASGHRKIYNEQFF

size: NA
V: TRBV10-3
J: TRBJ2-7
length: 13
D: TRBD2
DNA: TGTGCCATCACCGTAGCGGGAGGGGACGAGCAGTACTTC
CDR3: CAITVAGGDEQYF

size: NA
V: TRBV4-2
J: TRBJ2-7
length: 13
D: NA
DNA: TGTGCCAGCAGCCAAGGCACCAGCTACGAGCAGTACTTC
CDR3: CASSQGTSYEQYF

size: NA
V: TRBV7-3
J: TRBJ2-3
length: 15
D: TRBD2
DNA: TGTGCCAGCAGCTTCTCGCGGGAGGGTGCTGATACGCAGTATTTT
CDR3: CASSFSREGADTQYF

size: NA
V: TRBV27
J: TRBJ2-7
length: 14
D: TRBD1
DNA: TGTGCCAGCAGTTACAGGGGGGTCCTCTACGAGCAGTACTTC
CDR3: CASSYRGVLYEQYF

size: NA
V: TRBV28
J: TRBJ1-2
length: 15
D: TRBD1
DNA: TGTGCCAGCAGTCCATACAGGGGCGCCGGCTATGGCTACACCTTC
CDR3: CASSPYRGAGYGYTF

size: NA
V: TRBV18
J: TRBJ1-2
length: 13
D: TRBD1
DNA: TGTGCCAGCTCAACGGGACAGGGGGTCTTGGACACCTTC
CDR3: CASSTGQGVLDTF

size: NA
V: TRBV15
J: TRBJ2-4
length: 14
D: NA
DNA: TGTGCCACCAGCCCCCGCGGGGCCAAAAACATTCAGTACTTC
CDR3: CATSPRGAKNIQYF

size: NA
V: TRBV7-3
J: TRBJ2-3
length: 12
D: NA
DNA: TGTGCCAGCAGTTTCTACACAGATACGCAGTATTTT
CDR3: CASSFYTDTQYF

size: NA
V: TRBV11-2
J: TRBJ1-4
length: 19
D: TRBD1
DNA: TGTGCCAGCAGCCCAACCCCCGGGGACAGGGGTCTCGCTAATGAAAAACTGTTTTTT
CDR3: CASSPTPGDRGLANEKLFF